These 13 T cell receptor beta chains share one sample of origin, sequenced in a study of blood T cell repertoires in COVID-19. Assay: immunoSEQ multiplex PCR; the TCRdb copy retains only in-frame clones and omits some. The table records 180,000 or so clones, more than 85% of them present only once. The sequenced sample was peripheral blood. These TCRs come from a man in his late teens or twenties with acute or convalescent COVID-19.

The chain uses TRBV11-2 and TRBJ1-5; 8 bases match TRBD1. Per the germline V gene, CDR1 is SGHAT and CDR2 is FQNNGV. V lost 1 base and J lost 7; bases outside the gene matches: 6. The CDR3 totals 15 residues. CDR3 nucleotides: TGTGCCAGCAGCTTAGGGCAGGGGGCAGGGCAGCCCCAGCATTTT. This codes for CASSLGQGAGQPQHF.

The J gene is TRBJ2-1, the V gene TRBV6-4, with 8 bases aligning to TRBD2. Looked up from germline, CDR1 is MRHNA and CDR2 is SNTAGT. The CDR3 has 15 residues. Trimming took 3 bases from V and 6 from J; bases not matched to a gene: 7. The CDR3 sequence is CASSERGGLPNEQFF. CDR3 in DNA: TGTGCCAGCAGTGAACGCGGGGGGCTCCCCAATGAGCAGTTCTTC.

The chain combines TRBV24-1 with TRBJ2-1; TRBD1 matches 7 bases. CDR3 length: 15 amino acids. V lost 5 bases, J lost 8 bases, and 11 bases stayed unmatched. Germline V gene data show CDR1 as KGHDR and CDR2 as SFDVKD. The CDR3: CATSAPTGLADEQFF. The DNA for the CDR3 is TGTGCCACCAGTGCTCCGACAGGGCTCGCGGATGAGCAGTTCTTC.

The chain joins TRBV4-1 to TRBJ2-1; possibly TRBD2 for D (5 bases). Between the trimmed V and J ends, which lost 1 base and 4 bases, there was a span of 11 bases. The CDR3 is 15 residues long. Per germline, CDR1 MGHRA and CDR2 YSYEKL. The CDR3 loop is CASSQVAGEYNEQFF. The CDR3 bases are TGCGCCAGCAGCCAAGTGGCCGGGGAATACAATGAGCAGTTCTTC.

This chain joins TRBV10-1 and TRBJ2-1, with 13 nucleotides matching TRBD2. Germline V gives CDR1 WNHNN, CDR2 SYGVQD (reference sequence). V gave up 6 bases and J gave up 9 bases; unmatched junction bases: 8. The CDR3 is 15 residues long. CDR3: CASSLTSGGAREQFF. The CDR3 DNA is TGCGCCAGCAGCCTTACTAGCGGGGGGGCTCGTGAGCAGTTCTTC.

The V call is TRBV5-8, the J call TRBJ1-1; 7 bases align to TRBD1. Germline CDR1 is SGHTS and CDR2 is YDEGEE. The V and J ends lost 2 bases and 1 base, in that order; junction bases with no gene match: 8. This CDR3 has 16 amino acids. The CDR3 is CASSLGQAIRNTEAFF. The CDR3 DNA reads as TGTGCCAGCAGCTTAGGACAGGCAATAAGGAACACTGAAGCTTTCTTT.

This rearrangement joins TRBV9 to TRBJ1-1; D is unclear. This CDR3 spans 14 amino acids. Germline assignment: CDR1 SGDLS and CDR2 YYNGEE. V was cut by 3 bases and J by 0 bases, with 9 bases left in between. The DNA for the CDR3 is TGTGCCAGCAGCGCTAATACAGTGAACACTGAAGCTTTCTTT. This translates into CASSANTVNTEAFF.

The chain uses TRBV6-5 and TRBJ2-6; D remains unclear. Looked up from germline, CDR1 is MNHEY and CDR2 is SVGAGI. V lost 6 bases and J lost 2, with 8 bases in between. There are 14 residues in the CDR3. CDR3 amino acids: CASSYGAGANVLTF. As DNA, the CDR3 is TGTGCCAGCAGCTACGGAGCTGGGGCCAACGTCCTGACTTTC.

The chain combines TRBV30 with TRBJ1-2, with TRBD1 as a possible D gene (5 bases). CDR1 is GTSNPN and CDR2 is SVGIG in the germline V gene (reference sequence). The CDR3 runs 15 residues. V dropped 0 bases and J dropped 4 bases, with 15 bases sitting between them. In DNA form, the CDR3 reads TGTGCCTGGAGTGTGGGAGGGGTCGGTGGCTATGGCTACACCTTC. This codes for CAWSVGGVGGYGYTF.

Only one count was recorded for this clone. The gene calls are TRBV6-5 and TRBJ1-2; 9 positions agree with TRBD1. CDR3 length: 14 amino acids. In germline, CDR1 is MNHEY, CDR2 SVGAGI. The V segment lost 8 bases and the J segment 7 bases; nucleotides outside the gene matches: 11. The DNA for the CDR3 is TGTGCCAGCGATTCCCCGGGACAGGGAGCTGGCTACACCTTC. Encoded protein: CASDSPGQGAGYTF.

CDR3 nucleotide sequence: TGTGCCAGCAGCTTAGTGGGGACACCGATGCCGGGGGAGCTGTTTTTT. It translates to CASSLVGTPMPGELFF. The J gene is TRBJ2-2, the V gene TRBV7-6; tentatively, D is TRBD1 (6 bases). Germline V CDR1 and CDR2: SGHVS, FNYEAQ. The length of the CDR3 is 16 residues. V lost 1 base and J 8 bases, leaving 17 bases between the germline ends.

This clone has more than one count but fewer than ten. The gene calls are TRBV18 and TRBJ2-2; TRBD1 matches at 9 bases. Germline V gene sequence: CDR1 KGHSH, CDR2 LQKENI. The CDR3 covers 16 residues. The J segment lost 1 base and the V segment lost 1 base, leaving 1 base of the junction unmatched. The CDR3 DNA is TGTGCCAGCTCACCACGGGACAGGGAGAACACCGGGGAGCTGTTTTTT. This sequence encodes CASSPRDRENTGELFF.

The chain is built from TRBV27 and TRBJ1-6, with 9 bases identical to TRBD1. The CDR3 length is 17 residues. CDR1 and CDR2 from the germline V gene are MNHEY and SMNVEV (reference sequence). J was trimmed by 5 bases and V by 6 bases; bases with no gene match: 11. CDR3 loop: CASSRDRVGPNNSPLHF. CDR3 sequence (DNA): TGTGCCAGCAGCAGGGACAGGGTCGGTCCCAATAATTCACCCCTCCACTTT.